The entry below gives a single T cell receptor beta chain sequence along with its context. Its antigen is unidentified. Other DNA sequences in the sample encode the same CDR3. The repertoire was sequenced with immunoSEQ multiplex PCR; TCRdb's copy has only in-frame clones and lacks some. Among just over 2,000,000 clones listed, around 96% were seen once. The data are from a study of shared clonotypes between healthy human individuals. Study-wide results and caveats: Among non-shared clonotypes, generation probabilities were lower than among those shared by all four donors. On the whole, naive subsets had larger estimated richness than memory subsets had.

CD8 cells regarded as naive lacked CD45RO, were positively chosen for CCR7, and omitted terminally differentiated effector memory CD45RA+ cells. Sequenced sample: naive CD8+ T cells sorted from blood. This TCR was sampled from a man aged 18 to 35 in good health.

In DNA form, the CDR3 reads TGTGCCAGCAGTTTATCGGCAGGGGGCTTTACTGAAGCTTTCTTT. Translation: CASSLSAGGFTEAFF. The J gene is TRBJ1-1, the V gene TRBV27; 8 bases align to TRBD1. This CDR3 has 15 residues. Germline V CDR1 and CDR2: MNHEY, SMNVEV (reference sequence). V shed 0 bases and J 5 bases; nucleotides not matched to a gene: 5.